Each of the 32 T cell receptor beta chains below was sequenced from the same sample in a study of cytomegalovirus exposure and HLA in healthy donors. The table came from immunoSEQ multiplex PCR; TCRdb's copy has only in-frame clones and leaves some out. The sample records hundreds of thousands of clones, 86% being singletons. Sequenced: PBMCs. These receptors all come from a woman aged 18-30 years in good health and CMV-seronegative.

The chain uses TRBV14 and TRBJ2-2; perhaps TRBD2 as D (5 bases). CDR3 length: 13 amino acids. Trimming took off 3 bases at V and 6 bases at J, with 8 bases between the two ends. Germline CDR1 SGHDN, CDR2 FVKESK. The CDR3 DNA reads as TGTGCCAGCAGCCAGGGGAGAGCCGGGGAGCTGTTTTTT. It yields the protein CASSQGRAGELFF.

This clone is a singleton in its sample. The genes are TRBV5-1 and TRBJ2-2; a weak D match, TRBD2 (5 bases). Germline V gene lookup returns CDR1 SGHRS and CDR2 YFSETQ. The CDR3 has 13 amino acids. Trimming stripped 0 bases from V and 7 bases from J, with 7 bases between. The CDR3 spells CASSLVGGGELFF. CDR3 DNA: TGCGCCAGCAGCTTGGTTGGAGGCGGGGAGCTGTTTTTT.

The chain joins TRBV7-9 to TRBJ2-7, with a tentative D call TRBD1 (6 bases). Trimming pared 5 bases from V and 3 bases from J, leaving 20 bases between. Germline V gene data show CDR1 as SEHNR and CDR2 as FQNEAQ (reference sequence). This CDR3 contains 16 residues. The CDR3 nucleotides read TGTGCCAGCAGCGTCGACCCCCGGGACACCCTCTACGAGCAGTACTTC. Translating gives CASSVDPRDTLYEQYF.

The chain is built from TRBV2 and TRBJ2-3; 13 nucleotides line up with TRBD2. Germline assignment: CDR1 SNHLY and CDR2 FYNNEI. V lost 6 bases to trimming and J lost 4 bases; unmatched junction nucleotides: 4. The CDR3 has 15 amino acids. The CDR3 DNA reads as TGTGCCAGCAGCGGACTAGCGGGAGTACCAGATACGCAGTATTTT. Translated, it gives CASSGLAGVPDTQYF.

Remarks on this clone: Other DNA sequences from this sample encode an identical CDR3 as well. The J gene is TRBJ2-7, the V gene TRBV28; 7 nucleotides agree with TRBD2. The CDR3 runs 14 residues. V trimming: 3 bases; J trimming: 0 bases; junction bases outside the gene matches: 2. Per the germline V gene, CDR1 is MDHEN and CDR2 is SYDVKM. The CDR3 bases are TGTGCCAGCAGTTTGACGGGAGGCTCCTACGAGCAGTACTTC. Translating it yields CASSLTGGSYEQYF.

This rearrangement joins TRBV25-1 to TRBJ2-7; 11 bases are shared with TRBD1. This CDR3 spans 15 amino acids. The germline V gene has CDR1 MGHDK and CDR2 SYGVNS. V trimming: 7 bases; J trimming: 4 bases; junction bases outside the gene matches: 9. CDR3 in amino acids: CASTREGQGGYEQYF. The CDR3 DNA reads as TGTGCCAGCACCAGAGAGGGACAGGGGGGTTACGAGCAGTACTTC.

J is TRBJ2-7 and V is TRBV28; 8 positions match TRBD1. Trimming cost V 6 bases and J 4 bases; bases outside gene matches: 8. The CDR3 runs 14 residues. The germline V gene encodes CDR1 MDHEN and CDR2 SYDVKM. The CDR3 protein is CASRPSYRGYEQYF. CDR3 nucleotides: TGTGCCAGCAGGCCTTCTTACAGGGGGTACGAGCAGTACTTC. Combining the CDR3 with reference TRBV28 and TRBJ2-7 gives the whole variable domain DVKVTQSSRYLVKRTGEKVFLECVQDMDHENMFWYRQDPGLGLRLIYFSYDVKMKEKGDIPEGYSVSREKKERFSLILESASTNQTSMYLCASRPSYRGYEQYFGPGTRLTVT.

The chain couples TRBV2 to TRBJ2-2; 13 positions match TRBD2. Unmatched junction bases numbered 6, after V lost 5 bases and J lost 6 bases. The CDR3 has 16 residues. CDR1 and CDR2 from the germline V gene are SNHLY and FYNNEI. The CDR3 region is CASSQPTSGRAGELFF. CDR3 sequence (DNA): TGTGCCAGCAGTCAACCCACTAGCGGGAGGGCCGGGGAGCTGTTTTTT.

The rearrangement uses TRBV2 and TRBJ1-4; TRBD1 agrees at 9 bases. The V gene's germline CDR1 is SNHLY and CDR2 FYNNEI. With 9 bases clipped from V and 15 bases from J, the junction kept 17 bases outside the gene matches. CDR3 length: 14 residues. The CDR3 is CARRGDRASSFLFF. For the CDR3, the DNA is TGTGCCAGGAGGGGGGACAGGGCCAGTTCGTTTTTGTTTTTT.

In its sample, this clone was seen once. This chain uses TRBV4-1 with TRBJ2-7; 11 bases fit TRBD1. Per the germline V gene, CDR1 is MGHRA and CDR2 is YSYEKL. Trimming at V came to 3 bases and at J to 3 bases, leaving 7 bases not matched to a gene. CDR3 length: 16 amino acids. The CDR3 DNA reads TGCGCCAGCAGCCAGGACGGACAGGGGGCTGGCTACGAGCAGTACTTC. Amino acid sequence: CASSQDGQGAGYEQYF.

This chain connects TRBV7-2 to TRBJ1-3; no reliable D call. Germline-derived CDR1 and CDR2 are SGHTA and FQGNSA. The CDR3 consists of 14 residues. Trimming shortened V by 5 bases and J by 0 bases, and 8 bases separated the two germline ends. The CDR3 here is CASSDRGSGNTIYF. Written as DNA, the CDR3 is TGTGCCAGCAGCGATCGGGGCTCTGGAAACACCATATATTTT.

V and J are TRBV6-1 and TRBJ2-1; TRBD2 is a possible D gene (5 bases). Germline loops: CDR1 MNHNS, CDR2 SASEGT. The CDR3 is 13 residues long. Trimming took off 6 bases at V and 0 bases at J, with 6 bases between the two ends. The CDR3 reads CASRDFSYNEQFF. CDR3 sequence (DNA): TGTGCCAGCAGGGACTTCTCCTACAATGAGCAGTTCTTC.

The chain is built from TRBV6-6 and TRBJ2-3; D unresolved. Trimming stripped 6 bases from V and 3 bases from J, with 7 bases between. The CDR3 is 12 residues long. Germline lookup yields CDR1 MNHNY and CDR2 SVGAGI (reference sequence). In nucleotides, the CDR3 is TGTGCCAGCAGCCCCCCGACAGATACGCAGTATTTT. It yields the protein CASSPPTDTQYF.

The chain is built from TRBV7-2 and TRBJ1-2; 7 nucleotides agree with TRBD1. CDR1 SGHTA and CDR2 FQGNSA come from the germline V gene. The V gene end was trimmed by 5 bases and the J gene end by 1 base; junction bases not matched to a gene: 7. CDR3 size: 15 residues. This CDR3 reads CASSGGTDLNYGYTF. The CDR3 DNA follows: TGTGCCAGCAGCGGAGGGACAGACCTTAACTATGGCTACACCTTC.

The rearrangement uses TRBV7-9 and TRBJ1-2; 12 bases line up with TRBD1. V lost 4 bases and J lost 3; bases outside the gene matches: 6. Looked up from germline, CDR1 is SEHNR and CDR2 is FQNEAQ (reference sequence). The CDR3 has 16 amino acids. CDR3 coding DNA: TGTGCCAGCAGCTATGGGACAGGGGGCGCAGACTATGGCTACACCTTC. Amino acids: CASSYGTGGADYGYTF.

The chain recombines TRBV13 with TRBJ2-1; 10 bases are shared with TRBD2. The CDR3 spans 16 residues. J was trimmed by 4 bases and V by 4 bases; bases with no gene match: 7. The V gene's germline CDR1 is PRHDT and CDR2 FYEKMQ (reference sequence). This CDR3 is CASSWAGLAVYNEQFF. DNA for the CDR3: TGTGCCAGCAGCTGGGCCGGACTAGCGGTTTACAATGAGCAGTTCTTC.

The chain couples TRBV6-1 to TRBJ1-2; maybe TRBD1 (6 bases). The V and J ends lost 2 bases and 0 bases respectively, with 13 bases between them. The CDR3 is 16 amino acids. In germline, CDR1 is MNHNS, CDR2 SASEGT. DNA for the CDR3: TGTGCCAGCAGTGAACCCCGGGACACTTCTAACTATGGCTACACCTTC. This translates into CASSEPRDTSNYGYTF.

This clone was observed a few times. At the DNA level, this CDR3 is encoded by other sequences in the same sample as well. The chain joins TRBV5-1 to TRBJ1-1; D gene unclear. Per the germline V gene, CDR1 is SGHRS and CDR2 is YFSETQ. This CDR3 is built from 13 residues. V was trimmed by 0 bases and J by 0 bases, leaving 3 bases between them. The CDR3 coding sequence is TGCGCCAGCAGCTTGGCGGTGAACACTGAAGCTTTCTTT. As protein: CASSLAVNTEAFF.

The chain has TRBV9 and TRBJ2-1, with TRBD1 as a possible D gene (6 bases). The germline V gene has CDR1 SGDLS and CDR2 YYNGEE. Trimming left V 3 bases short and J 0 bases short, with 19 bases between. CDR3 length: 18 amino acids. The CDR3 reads CASSAVPGHLFSYNEQFF. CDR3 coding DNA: TGTGCCAGCAGCGCGGTCCCGGGACACCTTTTCTCCTACAATGAGCAGTTCTTC.

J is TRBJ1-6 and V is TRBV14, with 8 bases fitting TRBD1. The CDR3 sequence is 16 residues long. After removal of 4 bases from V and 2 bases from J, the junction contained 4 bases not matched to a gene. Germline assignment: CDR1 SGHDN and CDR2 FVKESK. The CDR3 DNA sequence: TGTGCCAGCAGCCGGACAGGGAACCCCTATAATTCACCCCTCCACTTT. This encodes CASSRTGNPYNSPLHF.

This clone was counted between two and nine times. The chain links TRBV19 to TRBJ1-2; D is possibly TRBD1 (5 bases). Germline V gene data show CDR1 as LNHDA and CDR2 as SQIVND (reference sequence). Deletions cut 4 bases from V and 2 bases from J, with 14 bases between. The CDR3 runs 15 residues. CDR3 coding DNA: TGTGCCAGTAGTAACCCATGGGACTCCAACTATGGCTACACCTTC. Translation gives CASSNPWDSNYGYTF.

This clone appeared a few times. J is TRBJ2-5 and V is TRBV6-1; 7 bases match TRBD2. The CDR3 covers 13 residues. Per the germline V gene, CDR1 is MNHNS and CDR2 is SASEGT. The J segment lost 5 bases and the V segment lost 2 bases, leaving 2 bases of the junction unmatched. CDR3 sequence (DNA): TGTGCCAGCAGTGAAAGGGGAGGGGAGACCCAGTACTTC. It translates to CASSERGGETQYF.

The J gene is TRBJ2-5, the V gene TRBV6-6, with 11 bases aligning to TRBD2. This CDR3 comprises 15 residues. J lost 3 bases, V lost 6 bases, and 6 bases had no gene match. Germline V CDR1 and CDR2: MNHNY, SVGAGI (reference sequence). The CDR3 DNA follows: TGTGCCAGCAGACTAGCGGGAGCTGAAGAAGAGACCCAGTACTTC. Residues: CASRLAGAEEETQYF.

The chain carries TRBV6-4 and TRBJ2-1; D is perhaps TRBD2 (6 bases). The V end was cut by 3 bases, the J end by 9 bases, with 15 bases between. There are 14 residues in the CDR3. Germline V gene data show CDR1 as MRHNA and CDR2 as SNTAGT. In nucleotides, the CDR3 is TGTGCCAGCAGTGAGAATTTGGGGGGTTTTGAGCAGTTCTTC. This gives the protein CASSENLGGFEQFF.

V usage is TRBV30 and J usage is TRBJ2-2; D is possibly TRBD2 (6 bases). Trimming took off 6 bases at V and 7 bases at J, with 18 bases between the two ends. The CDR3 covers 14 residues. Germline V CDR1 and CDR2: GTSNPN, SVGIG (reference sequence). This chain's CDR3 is CACQRVLAGGELFF. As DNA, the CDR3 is TGTGCCTGCCAACGAGTACTAGCAGGCGGGGAGCTGTTTTTT.

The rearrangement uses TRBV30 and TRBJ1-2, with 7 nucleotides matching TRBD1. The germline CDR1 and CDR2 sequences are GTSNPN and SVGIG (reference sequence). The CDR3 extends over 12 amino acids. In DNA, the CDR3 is TGTGCTGAGGTGCGGACAGGCTATGGCTACACCTTC. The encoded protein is CAEVRTGYGYTF.

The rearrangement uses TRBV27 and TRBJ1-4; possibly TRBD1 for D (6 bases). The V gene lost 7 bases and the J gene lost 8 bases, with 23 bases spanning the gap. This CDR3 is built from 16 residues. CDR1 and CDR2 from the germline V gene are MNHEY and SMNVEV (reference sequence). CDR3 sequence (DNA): TGTGCCAGCACCCACTTATTTAGGGGGATGAGGGAAAAACTGTTTTTT. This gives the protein CASTHLFRGMREKLFF.

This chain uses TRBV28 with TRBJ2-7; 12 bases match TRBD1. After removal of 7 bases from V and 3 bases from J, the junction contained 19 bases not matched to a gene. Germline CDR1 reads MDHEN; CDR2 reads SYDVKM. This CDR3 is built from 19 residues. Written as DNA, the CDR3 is TGTGCCAGCACCTCCTTAGGGACAGGGGGCGCGAGGGGAAGCTACGAGCAGTACTTC. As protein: CASTSLGTGGARGSYEQYF.

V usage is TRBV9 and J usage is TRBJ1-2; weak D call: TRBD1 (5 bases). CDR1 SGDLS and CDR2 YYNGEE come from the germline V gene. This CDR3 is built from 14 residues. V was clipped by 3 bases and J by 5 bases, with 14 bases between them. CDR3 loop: CASSGAHRGYGYTF. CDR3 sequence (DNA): TGTGCCAGCAGCGGGGCACACCGGGGGTATGGCTACACCTTC.

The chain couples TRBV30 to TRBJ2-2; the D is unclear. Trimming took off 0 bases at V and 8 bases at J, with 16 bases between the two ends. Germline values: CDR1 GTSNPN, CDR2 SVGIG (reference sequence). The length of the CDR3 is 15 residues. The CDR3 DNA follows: TGTGCCTGGAGTGTTATGTCTAGTGGGTCGGGGGAGCTGTTTTTT. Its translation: CAWSVMSSGSGELFF.

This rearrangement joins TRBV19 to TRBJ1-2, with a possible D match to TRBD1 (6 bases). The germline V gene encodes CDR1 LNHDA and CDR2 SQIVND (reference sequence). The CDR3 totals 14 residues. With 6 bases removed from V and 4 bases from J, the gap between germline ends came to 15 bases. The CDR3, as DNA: TGTGCCAGTAGCCGAAACAGGGTCGGCTATGGCTACACCTTC. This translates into CASSRNRVGYGYTF.

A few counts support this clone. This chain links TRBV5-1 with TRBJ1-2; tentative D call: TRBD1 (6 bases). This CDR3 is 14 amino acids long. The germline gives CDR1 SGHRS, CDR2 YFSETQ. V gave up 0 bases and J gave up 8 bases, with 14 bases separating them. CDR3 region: CASSLAGAKRGYTF. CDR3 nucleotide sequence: TGCGCCAGCAGCTTGGCAGGGGCCAAGCGGGGCTACACCTTC.